Reported below is one T cell receptor beta chain. Its antigen is currently unknown. In germline, CDR1 is SGHRS, CDR2 YFSETQ. The CDR3 contains 15 residues. J was trimmed by 3 bases and V by 0 bases; bases with no gene match: 4. Only Caucasian adults living in Nashville, Tennessee served as donors. This sample was included in a study of shared clonotypes between healthy human individuals. General observations from the study: Naive CD4 clonotype sharing across a few donors was about 5%. When compared with the clonotypes that were shared by all four sorted-subset donors, the non-shared clonotypes turned out to have lower generation probabilities. Naive subsets usually exceeded memory subsets in estimated richness.

The assay was immunoSEQ multiplex PCR, and TCRdb's table has in-frame clones only and misses some. The sample includes roughly 2.4 million clones, 90% to 97% seen only once; the top ten take around 0.13%. This receptor was taken from a man aged 18 to 30 in good health. The chain joins TRBV5-1 to TRBJ2-3; 7 bases line up with TRBD2. The sample was naive CD4+ T cells sorted from blood. Subset denoted: CD45RA+ positively selected. The CDR3 protein is CASSLAGRPTDTQYF. CDR3 nucleotide sequence: TGCGCCAGCAGCTTGGCCGGGAGGCCTACAGATACGCAGTATTTT.